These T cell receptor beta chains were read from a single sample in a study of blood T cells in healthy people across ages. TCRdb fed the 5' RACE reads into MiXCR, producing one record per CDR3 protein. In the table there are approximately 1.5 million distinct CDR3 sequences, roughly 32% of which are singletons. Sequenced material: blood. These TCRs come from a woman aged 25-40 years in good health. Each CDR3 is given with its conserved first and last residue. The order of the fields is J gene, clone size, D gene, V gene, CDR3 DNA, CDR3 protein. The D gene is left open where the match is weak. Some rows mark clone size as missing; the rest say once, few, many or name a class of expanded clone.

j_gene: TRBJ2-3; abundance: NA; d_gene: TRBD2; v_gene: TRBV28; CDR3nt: TGTGCCAGCACGAGCGGGGACCCCCGCACAGATACGCAGTATTTT; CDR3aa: CASTSGDPRTDTQYF
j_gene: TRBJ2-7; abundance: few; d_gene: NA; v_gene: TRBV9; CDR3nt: TGTGCCAGCAGCGCTGGCTTCGAGGGGATTTACGAGCAGTACTTC; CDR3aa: CASSAGFEGIYEQYF
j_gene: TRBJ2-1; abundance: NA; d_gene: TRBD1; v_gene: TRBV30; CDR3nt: TGTGCCCGGAGTGTATTAGGGACAGGGGGCCTTGAGCAGTTCTTC; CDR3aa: CARSVLGTGGLEQFF
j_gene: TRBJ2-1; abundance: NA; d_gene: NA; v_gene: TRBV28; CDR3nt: TGTGCCAGCAGTTTATTCCCAGCGGACAATGAGCAGTTCTTC; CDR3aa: CASSLFPADNEQFF
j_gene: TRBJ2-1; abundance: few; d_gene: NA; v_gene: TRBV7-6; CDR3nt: TGTGCCAGCAGCGGTGCCAATGAGCAGTTCTTC; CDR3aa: CASSGANEQFF
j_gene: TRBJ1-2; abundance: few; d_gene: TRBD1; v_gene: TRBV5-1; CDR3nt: TGCGCCAGCAGCACAGGACAGGGAGACAACTATGGCTACACCTTC; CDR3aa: CASSTGQGDNYGYTF
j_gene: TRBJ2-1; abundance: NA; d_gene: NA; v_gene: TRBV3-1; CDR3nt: TGTGCCAGCAGCCAAGGAATCAGCGGGACAGGATACAATGAGCAGTTCTTC; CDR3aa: CASSQGISGTGYNEQFF
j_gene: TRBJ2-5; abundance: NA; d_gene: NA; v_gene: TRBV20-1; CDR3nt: TGCAGTGCTAGAGATCGGCGGGCGAAAGAGACCCAGTACTTC; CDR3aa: CSARDRRAKETQYF
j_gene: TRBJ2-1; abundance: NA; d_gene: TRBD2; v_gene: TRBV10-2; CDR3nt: TGCGCCAGCAGTGAGCCCGGGACTAGCGGCAATGAGCAGTTCTTC; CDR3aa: CASSEPGTSGNEQFF
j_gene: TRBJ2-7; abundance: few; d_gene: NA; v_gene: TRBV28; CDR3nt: TGTGCCAGCAGAAATAGCGTCAGGAGATACGAGCAGTACTTC; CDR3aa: CASRNSVRRYEQYF
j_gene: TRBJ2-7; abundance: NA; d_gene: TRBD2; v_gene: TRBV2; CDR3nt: TGTGCCAGCGCGGGTAGCGGGGCCTACGAGCAGTACTTC; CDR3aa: CASAGSGAYEQYF
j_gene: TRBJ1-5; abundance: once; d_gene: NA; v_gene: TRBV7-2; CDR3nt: TGTGCCAGCAGCCCCGGGAATGGTCCAGGGCAGCCCCAGCATTTT; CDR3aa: CASSPGNGPGQPQHF
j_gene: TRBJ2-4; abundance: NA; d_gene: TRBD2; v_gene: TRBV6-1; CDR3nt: TGTGCCAGCGTCGAGGCTAGCGGGAAAAACATTCAGTACTTC; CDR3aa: CASVEASGKNIQYF
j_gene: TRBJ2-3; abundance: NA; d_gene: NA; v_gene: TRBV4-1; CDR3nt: TGCGCCAGCAGCCAAGAGCGGGCAGTTCCCACAGATACGCAGTATTTT; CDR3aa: CASSQERAVPTDTQYF
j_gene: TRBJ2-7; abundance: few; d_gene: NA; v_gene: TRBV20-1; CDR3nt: TGCAGTGCTAGTAAGGGGGCGCGGGGAGTCGAGCAGTACTTC; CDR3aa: CSASKGARGVEQYF
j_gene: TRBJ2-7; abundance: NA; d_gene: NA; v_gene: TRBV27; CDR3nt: TGTGCCAGCAGTTTATCGTCGGAGGTTTTGAACGAGCAGTACTTC; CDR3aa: CASSLSSEVLNEQYF
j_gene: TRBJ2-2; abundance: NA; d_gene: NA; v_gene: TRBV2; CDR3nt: TGTGCCAGCAGGGAACAGGTCAACACCGGGGAGCTGTTTTTT; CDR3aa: CASREQVNTGELFF
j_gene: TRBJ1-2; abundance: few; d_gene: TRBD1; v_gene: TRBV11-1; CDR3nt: TGTGCCAGCAGCTTGCGGTCTCGGCAGGGGGTAGGTGGCTACACCTTC; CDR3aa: CASSLRSRQGVGGYTF
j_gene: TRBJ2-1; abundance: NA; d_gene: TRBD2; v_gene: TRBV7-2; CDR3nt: TGTGCCAGCAGCTTAGAAGCGGGGGCCACCAGTCAGCAGTTCTTC; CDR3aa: CASSLEAGATSQQFF
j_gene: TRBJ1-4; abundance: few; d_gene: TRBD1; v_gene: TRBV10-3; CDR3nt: TGTGCCATCGGTGGACCCGGGACAGGCGGGGAAAAACTGTTTTTT; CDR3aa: CAIGGPGTGGEKLFF
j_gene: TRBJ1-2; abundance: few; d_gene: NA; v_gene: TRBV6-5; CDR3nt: TGTGCCAGCAGTTACTCGATCCTGGGGGACTATGGCTACACCTTC; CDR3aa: CASSYSILGDYGYTF
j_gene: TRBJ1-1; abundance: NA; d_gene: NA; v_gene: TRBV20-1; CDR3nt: TGCAGTGCTAGAGTGCACCGATCGAACACTGAAACTTTCTTT; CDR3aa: CSARVHRSNTETFF
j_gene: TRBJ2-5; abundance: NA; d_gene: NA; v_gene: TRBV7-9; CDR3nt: TGTGCCAGCAGCTTAGCGACGGGACCCCACCAAGAGACCCAGTACTTC; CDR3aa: CASSLATGPHQETQYF
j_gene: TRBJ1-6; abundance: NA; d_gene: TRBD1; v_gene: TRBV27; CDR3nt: TGTGCCAGCAGCCCCCGGACAGGGGCGAATTCACCCCTCCACTTT; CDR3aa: CASSPRTGANSPLHF
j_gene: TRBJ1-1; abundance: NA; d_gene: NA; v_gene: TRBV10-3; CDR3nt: TGTGCCATCAGCGGACAAGTCGAGAACACTGAAGCTTTCTTT; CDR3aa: CAISGQVENTEAFF
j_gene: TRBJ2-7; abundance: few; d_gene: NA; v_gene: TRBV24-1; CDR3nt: TGTGCCACCAGAACGGAGCCCGAGACAGCGATCTACGAGCAGTACTTC; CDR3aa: CATRTEPETAIYEQYF
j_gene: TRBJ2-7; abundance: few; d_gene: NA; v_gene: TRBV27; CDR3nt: TGTGCCAGCAGTTTCTCGATGGAGGGGTACGAGCAGTACTTC; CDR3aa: CASSFSMEGYEQYF
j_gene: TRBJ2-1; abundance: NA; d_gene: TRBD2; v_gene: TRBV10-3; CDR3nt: TGTGCCATCACCCCGACTAGCGGGCTCAATGAGCAGTTCTTC; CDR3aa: CAITPTSGLNEQFF
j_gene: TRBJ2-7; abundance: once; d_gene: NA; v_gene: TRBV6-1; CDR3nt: TGTGCCAGCAGGTATACCTACGAGCAGTACTTC; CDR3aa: CASRYTYEQYF
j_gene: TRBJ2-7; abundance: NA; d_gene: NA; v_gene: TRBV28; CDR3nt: TGTGCCAGCAAAGTTCTTAACTCCTACGAGCAGTACTTC; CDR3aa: CASKVLNSYEQYF
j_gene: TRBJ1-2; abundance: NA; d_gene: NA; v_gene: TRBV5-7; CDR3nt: TGTGCCAGCAGCGTAAAGAGGAGGGTACTTGGCTACACCTTC; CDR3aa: CASSVKRRVLGYTF
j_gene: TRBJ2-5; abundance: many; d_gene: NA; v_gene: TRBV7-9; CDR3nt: TGTGCCAGCAGCAATATTCAAGAGACCCAGTACTTC; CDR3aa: CASSNIQETQYF
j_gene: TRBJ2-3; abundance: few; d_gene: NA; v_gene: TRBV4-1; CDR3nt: TGCGCCAGCAGCCAAGAGTGGGCCGGCACAGGTACGCAGTATTTT; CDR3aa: CASSQEWAGTGTQYF
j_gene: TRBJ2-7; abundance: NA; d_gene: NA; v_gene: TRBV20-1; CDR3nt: TGCAGTGCTAGGGAAACGAGCGAGCAGTACTTC; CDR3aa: CSARETSEQYF
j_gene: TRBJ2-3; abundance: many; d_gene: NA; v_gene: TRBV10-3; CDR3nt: TGTGCCATCAGACGTTCTGGTGCGACAGGAGCAGATACGCAGTATTTT; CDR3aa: CAIRRSGATGADTQYF
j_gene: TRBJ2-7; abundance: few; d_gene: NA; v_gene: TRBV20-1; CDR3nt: TGCAGTGGCGCCGGACCCACGGTGGCCTACGAGCAGTACTTC; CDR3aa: CSGAGPTVAYEQYF
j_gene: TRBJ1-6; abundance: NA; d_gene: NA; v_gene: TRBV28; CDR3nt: TGTGCCAGCAGGCGGGTTTCTAATTCACCCCTCCACTTT; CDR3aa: CASRRVSNSPLHF
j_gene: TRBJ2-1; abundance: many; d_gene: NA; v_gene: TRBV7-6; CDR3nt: TGTGCCAGCAGCTTAGCTATGGGTGAGCAGTTCTTC; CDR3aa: CASSLAMGEQFF
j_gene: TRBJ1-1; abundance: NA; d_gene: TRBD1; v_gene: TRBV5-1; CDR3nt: TGCGCCAGCAGCTCGCAGGGGGGGAGCACTGAAGCTTTCTTT; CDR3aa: CASSSQGGSTEAFF
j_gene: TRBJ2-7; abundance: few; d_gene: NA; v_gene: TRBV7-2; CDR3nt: TGTGCCAGCAGCTTAGTCTTGCGGTACGAGCAGTACTTC; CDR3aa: CASSLVLRYEQYF
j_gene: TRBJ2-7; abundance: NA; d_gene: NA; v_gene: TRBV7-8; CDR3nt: TGTGCCAGCAGCTTGGGAGACAGGAAGGACAACGAGCAGTACTTC; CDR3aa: CASSLGDRKDNEQYF
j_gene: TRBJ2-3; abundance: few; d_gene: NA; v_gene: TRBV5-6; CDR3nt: TGTGCCAGTACGGTGGGCGCGAGCGCAGATACGCAGTATTTT; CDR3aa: CASTVGASADTQYF
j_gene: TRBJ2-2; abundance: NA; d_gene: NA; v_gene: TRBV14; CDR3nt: TGTGCCAGCAGCCCCCAAGGTGGCACCGGGGAGCTGTTTTTT; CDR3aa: CASSPQGGTGELFF
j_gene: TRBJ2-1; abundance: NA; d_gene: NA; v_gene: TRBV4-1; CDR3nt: TGCGCCAGCAGCCACCCTTTTATGGGGCGTATAGACAATGAGCAGTTCTTC; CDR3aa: CASSHPFMGRIDNEQFF
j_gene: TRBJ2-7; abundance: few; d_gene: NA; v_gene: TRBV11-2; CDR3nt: TGTGCCAGCAGCTTAGGGGGACCTAGAAGGGGTCCGTACGAGCAGTACTTC; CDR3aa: CASSLGGPRRGPYEQYF